This T cell receptor (beta chain) came from a study of shared clonotypes between healthy human individuals. Study observations and caveats: Limited genetic and exposure-history diversity came from having few donors. Researchers found naive subsets generally carried larger estimated richness than memory subsets.

Germline lookup yields CDR1 SGHTA and CDR2 FQGNSA. V lost 4 bases to trimming and J lost 4 bases; unmatched junction nucleotides: 6. This CDR3 comprises 14 residues. In the case of this clone: Its antigen is undetermined.

The donor population consisted of healthy HIV-negative adults with no recent acute infections or vaccinations. All the donors were Caucasian adults who lived in Nashville, Tennessee. Sequenced by immunoSEQ multiplex PCR; TCRdb stores in-frame clones only, minus some. The sample lists fewer than 3 million clones; roughly 92% were seen once. The rearrangement links TRBV7-2 to TRBJ1-2, with TRBD1 matching 7 bases. Sequencing used naive CD4+ T cells from PBMCs. The subset was: CD45RA+ positively selected. This sequence originates from a man between 18 and 29 years old in good health. Some clones in this sample may be carry-over from other donors' samples. The CDR3 region is CASSSTGRGYGYTF. In DNA, the CDR3 is TGTGCCAGCAGCTCGACAGGGAGGGGCTATGGCTACACCTTC.